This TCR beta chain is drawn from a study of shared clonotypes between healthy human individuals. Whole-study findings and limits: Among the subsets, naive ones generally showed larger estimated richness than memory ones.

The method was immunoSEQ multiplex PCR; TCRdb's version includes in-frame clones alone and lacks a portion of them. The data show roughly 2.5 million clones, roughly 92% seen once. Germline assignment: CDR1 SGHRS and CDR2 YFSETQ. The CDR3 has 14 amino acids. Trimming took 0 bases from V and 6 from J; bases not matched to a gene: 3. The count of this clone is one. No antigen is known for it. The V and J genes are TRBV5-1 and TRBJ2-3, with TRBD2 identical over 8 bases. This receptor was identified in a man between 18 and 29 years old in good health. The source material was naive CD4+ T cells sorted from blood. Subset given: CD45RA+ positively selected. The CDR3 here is CASSLGTSWDTQYF. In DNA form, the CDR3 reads TGCGCCAGCAGCTTGGGGACTAGCTGGGATACGCAGTATTTT.